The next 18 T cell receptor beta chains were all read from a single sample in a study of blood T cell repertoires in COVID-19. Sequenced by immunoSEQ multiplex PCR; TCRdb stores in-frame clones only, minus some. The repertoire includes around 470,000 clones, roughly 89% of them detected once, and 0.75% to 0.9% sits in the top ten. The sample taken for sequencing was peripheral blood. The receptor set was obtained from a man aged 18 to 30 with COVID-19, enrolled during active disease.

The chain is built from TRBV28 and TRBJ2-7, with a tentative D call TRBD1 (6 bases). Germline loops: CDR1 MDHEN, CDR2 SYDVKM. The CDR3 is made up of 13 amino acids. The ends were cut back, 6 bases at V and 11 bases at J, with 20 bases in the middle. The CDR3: CASSSPQGPVEYF. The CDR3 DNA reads TGTGCCAGCAGCTCCCCCCAGGGGCCTGTGGAGTACTTC.

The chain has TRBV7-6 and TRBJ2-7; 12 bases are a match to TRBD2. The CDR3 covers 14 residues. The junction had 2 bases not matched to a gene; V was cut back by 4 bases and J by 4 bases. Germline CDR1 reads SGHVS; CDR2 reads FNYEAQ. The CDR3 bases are TGTGCCAGCAGCTCTGGACTAGCGGGGTACGAGCAGTACTTC. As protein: CASSSGLAGYEQYF. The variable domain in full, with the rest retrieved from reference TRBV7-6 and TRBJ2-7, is GAGVSQSPRYKVTKRGQDVALRCDPISGHVSLYWYRQALGQGPEFLTYFNYEAQQDKSGLPNDRFSAERPEGSISTLTIQRTEQRDSAMYRCASSSGLAGYEQYFGPGTRLTVT.

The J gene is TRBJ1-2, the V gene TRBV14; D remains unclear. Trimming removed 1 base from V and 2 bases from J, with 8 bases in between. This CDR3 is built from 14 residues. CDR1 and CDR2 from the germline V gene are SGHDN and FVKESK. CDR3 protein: CASSQGDGNYGYTF. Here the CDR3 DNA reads TGTGCCAGCAGCCAAGGAGACGGGAACTATGGCTACACCTTC.

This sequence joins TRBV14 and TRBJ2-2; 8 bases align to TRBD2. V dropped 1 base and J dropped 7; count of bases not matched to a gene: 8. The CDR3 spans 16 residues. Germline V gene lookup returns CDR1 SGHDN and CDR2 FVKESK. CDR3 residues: CASSQVTAGVGGELFF. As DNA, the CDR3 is TGTGCCAGCAGCCAAGTCACAGCGGGAGTTGGCGGGGAGCTGTTTTTT.

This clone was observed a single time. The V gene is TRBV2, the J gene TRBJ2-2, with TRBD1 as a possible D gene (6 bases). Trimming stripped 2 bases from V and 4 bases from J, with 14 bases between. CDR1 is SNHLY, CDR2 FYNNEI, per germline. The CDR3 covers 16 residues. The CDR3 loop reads CASSESYRAPTGELFF. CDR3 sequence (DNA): TGTGCCAGCAGTGAATCCTACAGGGCCCCCACCGGGGAGCTGTTTTTT.

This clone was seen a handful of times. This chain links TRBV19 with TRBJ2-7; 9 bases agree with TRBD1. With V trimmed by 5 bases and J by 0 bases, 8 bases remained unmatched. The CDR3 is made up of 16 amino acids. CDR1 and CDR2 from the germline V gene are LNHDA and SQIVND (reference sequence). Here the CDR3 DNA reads TGTGCCAGTAGTGGGCTTAGGACAGGGGACTCCTACGAGCAGTACTTC. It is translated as CASSGLRTGDSYEQYF.

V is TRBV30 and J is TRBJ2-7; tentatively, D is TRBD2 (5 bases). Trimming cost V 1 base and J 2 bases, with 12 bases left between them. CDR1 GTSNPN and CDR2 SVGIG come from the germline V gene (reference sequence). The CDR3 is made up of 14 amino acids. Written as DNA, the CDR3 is TGTGCCTGGAGTGCGGGTAGCGCGGCCTACGAGCAGTACTTC. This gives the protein CAWSAGSAAYEQYF.

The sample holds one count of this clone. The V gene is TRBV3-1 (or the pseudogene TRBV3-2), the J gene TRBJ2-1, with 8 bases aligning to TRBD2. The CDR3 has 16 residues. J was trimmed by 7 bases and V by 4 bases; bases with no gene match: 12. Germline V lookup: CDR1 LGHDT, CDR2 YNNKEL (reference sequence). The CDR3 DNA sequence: TGTGCCAGCAGCCGTTCTCGGACTAGCAATGGGAATGAGCAGTTCTTC. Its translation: CASSRSRTSNGNEQFF.

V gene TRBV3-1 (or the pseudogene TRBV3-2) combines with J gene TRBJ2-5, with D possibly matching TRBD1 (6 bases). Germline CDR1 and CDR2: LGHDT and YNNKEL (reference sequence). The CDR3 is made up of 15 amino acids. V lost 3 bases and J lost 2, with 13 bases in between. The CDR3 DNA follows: TGTGCCAGCAGCCAGGTAACAGGGCCTCAAGAGACCCAGTACTTC. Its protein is CASSQVTGPQETQYF.

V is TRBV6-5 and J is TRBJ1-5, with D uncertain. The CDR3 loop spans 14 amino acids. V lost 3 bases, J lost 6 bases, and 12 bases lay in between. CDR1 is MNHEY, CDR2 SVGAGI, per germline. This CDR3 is CASSYRQEGQPQHF. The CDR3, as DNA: TGTGCCAGCAGTTATCGGCAAGAGGGTCAGCCCCAGCATTTT.

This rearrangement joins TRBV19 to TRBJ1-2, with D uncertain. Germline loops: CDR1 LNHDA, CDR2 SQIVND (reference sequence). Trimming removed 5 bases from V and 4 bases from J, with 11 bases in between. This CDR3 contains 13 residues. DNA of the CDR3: TGTGCCAGTAGTTCAGACGGACTCTATGGCTACACCTTC. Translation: CASSSDGLYGYTF. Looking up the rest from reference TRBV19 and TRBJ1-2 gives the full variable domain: DGGITQSPKYLFRKEGQNVTLSCEQNLNHDAMYWYRQDPGQGLRLIYYSQIVNDFQKGDIAEGYSVSREKKESFPLTVTSAQKNPTAFYLCASSSDGLYGYTFGSGTRLTVV.

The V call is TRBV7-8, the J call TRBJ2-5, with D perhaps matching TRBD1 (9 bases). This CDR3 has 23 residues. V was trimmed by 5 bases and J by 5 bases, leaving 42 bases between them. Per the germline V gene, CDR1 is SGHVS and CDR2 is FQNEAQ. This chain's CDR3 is CASSPDRGGAGQREWYWGETQYF. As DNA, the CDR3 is TGTGCCAGCAGCCCGGACAGGGGAGGGGCTGGTCAGCGGGAGTGGTATTGGGGCGAGACCCAGTACTTC.

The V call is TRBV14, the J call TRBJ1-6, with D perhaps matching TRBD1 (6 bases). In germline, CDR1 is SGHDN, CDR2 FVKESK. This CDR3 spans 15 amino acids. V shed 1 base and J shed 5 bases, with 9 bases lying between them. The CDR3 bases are TGTGCCAGCAGCCAAGTTCCAGGGGATAATTCACCCCTCCACTTT. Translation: CASSQVPGDNSPLHF. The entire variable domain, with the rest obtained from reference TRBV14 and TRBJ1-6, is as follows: EAGVTQFPSHSVIEKGQTVTLRCDPISGHDNLYWYRRVMGKEIKFLLHFVKESKQDESGMPNNRFLAERTGGTYSTLKVQPAELEDSGVYFCASSQVPGDNSPLHFGNGTRLTVT.

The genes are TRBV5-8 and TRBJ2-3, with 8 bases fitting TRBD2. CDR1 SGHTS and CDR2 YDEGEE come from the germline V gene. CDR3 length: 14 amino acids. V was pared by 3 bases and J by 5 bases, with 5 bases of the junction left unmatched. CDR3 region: CASSSGLAVDTQYF. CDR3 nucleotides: TGTGCCAGCAGCTCTGGACTAGCAGTAGATACGCAGTATTTT.

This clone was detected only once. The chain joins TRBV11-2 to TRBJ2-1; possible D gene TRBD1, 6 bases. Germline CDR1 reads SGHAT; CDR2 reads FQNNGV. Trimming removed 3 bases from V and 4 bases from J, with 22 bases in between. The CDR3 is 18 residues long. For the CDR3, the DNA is TGTGCCAGCAGCTTCGCTAATGACTCGGGACATATTTACAATGAGCAGTTCTTC. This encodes CASSFANDSGHIYNEQFF.

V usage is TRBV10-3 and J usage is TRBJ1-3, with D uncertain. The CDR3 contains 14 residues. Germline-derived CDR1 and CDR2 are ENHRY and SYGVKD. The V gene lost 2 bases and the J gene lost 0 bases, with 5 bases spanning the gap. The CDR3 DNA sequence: TGTGCCATCAGTGAGGTTAACTCTGGAAACACCATATATTTT. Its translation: CAISEVNSGNTIYF.

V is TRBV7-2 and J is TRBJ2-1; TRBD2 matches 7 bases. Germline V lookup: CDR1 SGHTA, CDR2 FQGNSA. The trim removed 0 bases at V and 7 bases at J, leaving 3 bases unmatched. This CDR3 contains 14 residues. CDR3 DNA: TGTGCCAGCAGCTTAGCGGGGAGGGTTAATGAGCAGTTCTTC. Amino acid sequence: CASSLAGRVNEQFF.

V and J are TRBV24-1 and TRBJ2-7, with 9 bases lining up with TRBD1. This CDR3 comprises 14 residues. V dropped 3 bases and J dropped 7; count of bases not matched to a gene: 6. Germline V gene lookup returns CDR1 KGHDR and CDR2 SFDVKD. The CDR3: CATSDPGTGSEQYF. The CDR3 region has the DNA TGTGCCACCAGTGATCCTGGGACAGGGTCTGAGCAGTACTTC.